One sample yielded the 10 T cell receptor beta chains listed below, sequenced in a study of regulatory T cells in long-lasting Graves disease. The time point denotes: persistent/refractory GD, antithyroid drugs over 5 years with positive TRAb. The TCR library was made from RNA that had been extracted from PBMCs in TRIzol. CDR3-region Arm-PCR and iRepertoire HTBI primers produced the TCR beta libraries. TCRdb re-called the multiplex PCR reads through MiXCR, storing one row per CDR3 protein. The top ten clones hold under 55% of a sample with 700,000 or so distinct CDR3 sequences, about 30% of them seen once. This material consisted of peripheral blood mononuclear cells (PBMCs), taken when the disease was refractory, from a patient treated with antithyroid drugs. The receptors were sampled from a female donor with Graves disease.

This clonotype appeared many times. The gene calls are TRBV28 and TRBJ1-2, with 7 nucleotides matching TRBD1. Germline-derived CDR1 and CDR2 are MDHEN and SYDVKM. V trimming: 7 bases; J trimming: 4 bases; junction bases outside the gene matches: 6. The CDR3 extends over 13 amino acids. The CDR3: CASMQDRVYGYTF. The CDR3 DNA is TGTGCCAGCATGCAAGACAGGGTCTATGGCTACACCTTC.

This rearrangement joins TRBV12-3 or TRBV12-4 to TRBJ2-7, with 7 bases matching TRBD1. The V segment lost 9 bases and the J segment 1 base; nucleotides outside the gene matches: 6. The CDR3 totals 13 residues. The DNA of the CDR3 is TGTGCCAGTCGGACAGGATTTTCCTACGAGCAGTACTTC. This translates into CASRTGFSYEQYF.

J is TRBJ1-3 and V is TRBV9; D is uncertain. The CDR3 length is 17 residues. The V gene lost 2 bases and the J gene lost 0 bases, with 15 bases spanning the gap. Germline CDR1 reads SGDLS; CDR2 reads YYNGEE. DNA of the CDR3: TGTGCCAGCAGCGTCAGAGACGGGTGGAGCTCTGGAAACACCATATATTTT. Translation gives CASSVRDGWSSGNTIYF.

As for this clonotype: Relative to the germline gene, one junction end is altered; a read error may explain this. The chain has TRBV20-1 and TRBJ2-7; 8 bases are a match to TRBD2. Germline assignment: CDR1 DFQATT and CDR2 SNEGSKA (reference sequence). This CDR3 has 13 amino acids. The CDR3: CSARVRLANEQHF. The CDR3 DNA follows: TGCAGTGCTAGAGTCAGACTAGCGAACGAGCAGCACTTC.

This chain joins TRBV14 and TRBJ1-2, with 7 bases fitting TRBD1. The CDR3 sequence is 16 residues long. The V and J ends lost 0 bases and 2 bases, in that order; junction bases with no gene match: 6. CDR1 and CDR2 (germline): SGHDN, FVKESK. Here the CDR3 reads CASSQDVRGRNYGYTF. The CDR3 DNA reads as TGTGCCAGCAGCCAAGACGTCAGGGGGAGGAACTATGGCTACACCTTC.

This clonotype has only a few counts. The V and J genes are TRBV7-3 and TRBJ1-2; 11 bases agree with TRBD1. Germline V lookup: CDR1 SGHTA, CDR2 FQGTGA. This CDR3 contains 15 residues. The V and J ends lost 5 bases and 3 bases, in that order; junction bases with no gene match: 5. CDR3 amino acids: CASSPRDRGDYGYTF. The CDR3 bases are TGTGCCAGCAGCCCCAGGGACAGGGGGGACTATGGCTACACCTTC.

This clonotype was seen ten or more times. This chain uses TRBV12-3 or TRBV12-4 with TRBJ2-2; TRBD2 matches at 8 bases. With 2 bases clipped from V and 5 bases from J, the junction kept 4 bases outside the gene matches. The length of the CDR3 is 15 residues. For the CDR3, the DNA is TGTGCCAGCAGTTTACCGGGAGGGAGAACCGGGGAGCTGTTTTTT. As protein: CASSLPGGRTGELFF.

The table lists this clonotype with a few counts. This sequence joins TRBV28 and TRBJ2-1; a weak D match, TRBD1 (5 bases). CDR1 MDHEN and CDR2 SYDVKM come from the germline V gene. V lost 2 bases and J lost 5, with 10 bases in between. This CDR3 has 14 amino acids. The CDR3 DNA sequence: TGTGCCAGCAGTTTAGGGGTCAGGGACAATGAGCAGTTCTTC. Translated: CASSLGVRDNEQFF.

The sample holds many counts of this clonotype. The gene calls are TRBV12-3 or TRBV12-4 and TRBJ2-7; 9 bases agree with TRBD2. The CDR3 length is 18 residues. With V trimmed by 3 bases and J by 2 bases, 14 bases remained unmatched. The CDR3 DNA is TGTGCCAGCAGTTTCCTGCCCCCTCCTAGCGGGACACCCTACGAGCAGTACTTC. Translation gives CASSFLPPPSGTPYEQYF.

This clonotype was picked up a small number of times. This rearrangement joins TRBV11-1 to TRBJ1-1, with 7 bases lining up with TRBD1. With 5 bases clipped from V and 5 bases from J, the junction kept 8 bases outside the gene matches. The CDR3 length is 14 residues. Germline CDR1 is SGHAT and CDR2 is FQDESV (reference sequence). CDR3 coding DNA: TGTGCCAGCAGCCAAGGGACAGAAGGGACTGAAGCTTTCTTT. Residues: CASSQGTEGTEAFF.